The rows below give T cell receptor beta chains drawn from one sample of a study of Graves' ophthalmopathy and Graves' hyperthyroidism. TCRdb re-called the multiplex PCR reads through MiXCR, storing one row per CDR3 protein. The sample includes over 450,000 distinct CDR3 sequences, around 14% of them seen just once. Sequenced input: blood. The source of these receptors is a woman younger than 45 with Graves' ophthalmopathy. CDR3s include the opening cysteine and the closing phenylalanine or tryptophan. A D gene is named only where the DNA matches it firmly. The size entry is marked missing in some rows and otherwise reads once, few, many or a size class.

J gene | clone size | D gene | V gene | CDR3 DNA | CDR3 protein
TRBJ2-2 | - | TRBD1 | TRBV20-1 | TGCAGTGCTAGTACCGGGACAGGGGACACCGGGGAGCTGTTTTTT | CSASTGTGDTGELFF
TRBJ2-7 | many | TRBD1 | TRBV6-5 | TGTGCCAGCAGTTACATTTGGACAGGGGGCTCAGGCGAGCAGTACTTC | CASSYIWTGGSGEQYF
TRBJ2-7 | - | - | TRBV28 | TGTGCCAGCAGTTTCCCACACTGGGGGGCCTACAAGTGGTACTTC | CASSFPHWGAYKWYF
TRBJ2-6 | - | TRBD1 | TRBV11-2 | TGTGCCAGCAGCTCTTGGGACAGGTCGAGGGCCAACGTCCTGACTTTC | CASSSWDRSRANVLTF
TRBJ2-2 | - | TRBD1 | TRBV28 | TGTGCCAGCAGTTTAAGGACAGGGACGAACACCCGGGAGCTGTTTTTT | CASSLRTGTNTRELFF
TRBJ1-2 | few | TRBD1 | TRBV10-2 | TGCGCCAGCAGTGAGAAAGCCCCCGGGACAGGGGCTCGAGGCTACACCTTC | CASSEKAPGTGARGYTF
TRBJ2-7 | many | TRBD1 | TRBV29-1 | TGCAGCGTCCGAACTCCTACAGGGGAAGAAGCCTACGAGCAGTACTTC | CSVRTPTGEEAYEQYF
TRBJ1-1 | many | TRBD1 | TRBV19 | TGTGCCAGTAGGGGACAGGCGGGGAACACTGAAGCTTTCTTT | CASRGQAGNTEAFF
TRBJ2-7 | many | - | TRBV29-1 | TGCAGCGTTGAAGTAAGGAGGGCAAGCGAGCAGTACTTC | CSVEVRRASEQYF
TRBJ1-1 | few | - | TRBV4-1 | TGCGCCAGCAGCCAAGGTCAGGGTTACACTGAAGCTTTCTTT | CASSQGQGYTEAFF
TRBJ1-2 | many | - | TRBV24-1 | TGTGCCACCAGTGATTCGCGCTATGGCTACACCTTC | CATSDSRYGYTF
TRBJ1-2 | - | - | TRBV30 | - | CAWALSLDYGYTF
TRBJ2-7 | many | - | TRBV6-1 | TGTGCCAGCAGTACAATAGACGGCTTCTACGAGCAGTACTTC | CASSTIDGFYEQYF
TRBJ2-6 | many | - | TRBV9 | TGTGCCAGCAGCGAGCGGGTCTCCGGCGTCCTGACTTTC | CASSERVSGVLTF
TRBJ1-2 | many | TRBD1 | TRBV19 | TGTGCCAGTAGCCAATACTTCGGACAGGGGTATGGCTACACCTTC | CASSQYFGQGYGYTF
TRBJ1-2 | many | TRBD1 | TRBV27 | TGTGCCAGCAGTTTATCTACAGGGGGCAACGGCTACACCTTC | CASSLSTGGNGYTF
TRBJ2-7 | many | TRBD1 | TRBV4-1 | TGCGCCAGCAGCACCGGACAGGGTACCTACGAGCAGTACTTC | CASSTGQGTYEQYF
TRBJ2-5 | many | TRBD2 | TRBV29-1 | TGCAGCGCTCTAACTAGCGGGAGAGGAGGGCAAGAGACCCAGTACTTC | CSALTSGRGGQETQYF
TRBJ2-7 | many | - | TRBV30 | TGTGCCTGGAGTGTAGCGGGCTCCTACGAGCAGTACTTC | CAWSVAGSYEQYF
TRBJ2-7 | - | - | TRBV4-1 | TGCGCCAGCAGCCAAATAGGCATAGGGTCCTACGAGCAGTACTTC | CASSQIGIGSYEQYF